This T cell receptor beta chain is drawn from a study of T cell responses to AZD1222 COVID-19 vaccine. V was pared by 1 base and J by 2 bases, with 12 bases between. CDR3 size: 16 residues. Germline loops: CDR1 SNHLY, CDR2 FYNNEI. Some clones are missing from TCRdb's copy, which holds only in-frame ones; the method was immunoSEQ multiplex PCR. The data show more than 80,000 clones, roughly 90% seen once. The starting material was peripheral blood, obtained on day 0 of AZD1222 vaccination. The rearrangement links TRBV2 to TRBJ1-5; D gene unclear. The receptor was isolated from an adult in good health. The CDR3 spells CASSEGPSLGNQPQHF. The CDR3 DNA reads as TGTGCCAGCAGTGAAGGGCCTAGTTTGGGCAATCAGCCCCAGCATTTT.